One TCR beta chain is described in this entry. The sample holds a few counts of this clonotype. It lacks a known antigen. Base qualities are not recorded, but no much larger clone differs from it by a single base. The TCR beta CDR3 regions were amplified from RNA transcripts. For the first round of RT-PCR on the TCR CDR3, the HTBI primer set was used together with the Qiagen OneStep RT-PCR kit. Libraries were constructed in a second round of multiplex PCR, after which size selection and purification were performed. Libraries were sequenced paired-end with 100 bp reads on an Illumina HiSeq2000. The paper's processing steps were these. SOAPnuke was used to process the raw data, with reads discarded if the reads contained adapters or uncalled bases, had a mean Phred below 15, or lacked an exact constant-primer or identifier match. COPE v1.2.5 was used to merge high-quality paired reads, and clonotypes were defined as unique nucleotide sequences. Clonotypes were aligned to IMGT TRBV, TRBD and TRBJ reference segments using MiTCR v1.1. Only V-J combinations with frequency above 0.0001, covering 99% to 99.2% of repertoires, were analysed. A TCS score was defined as the ratio between F50 (clonal expansion) and ExV (chaos), using BLOSUM62-based TCRdist between CDR3 peptides within each V-J. Welch's t-statistics and random forest reduced roughly 500 V-J features to under 15, which were used in a naive Bayes classifier (R e1071). TCRdb trimmed public reads at Q25 via fastp, called clones via MiXCR and kept in-frame beta chains. One record per CDR3 amino acid sequence lists the most common genes and DNA. The V and J calls, along with clone size, are taken from TCRdb and not from the paper's own processing. A total of some 350,000 distinct CDR3 sequences appear in this sample, over 12% of them only once. The top ten clones comprise under 25% of the sample.

The sample belongs to a study of T cells in Graves' hyperthyroidism and ophthalmopathy (dated by TCRdb to the late 2010s). Turning to the overall study: Peripheral blood samples were taken at initial diagnosis, before any treatment was given. To identify TCR V-J signatures that set the groups apart, the researchers used a discovery cohort of 90 to 100 patients, made up of 43 with Graves' ophthalmopathy and around 58 with stable Graves' hyperthyroidism. Whether ophthalmopathy could be predicted prospectively was tested in an independent validation cohort made up of roughly 19 hyperthyroidism patients plus 17 patients who later progressed to ophthalmopathy. The roughly 100 discovery patients were randomly divided into training and test sets at a 7:3 ratio. The study also compared thyroid tissue and blood T-cell repertoires from a handful of Graves' hyperthyroidism patients. Following sampling, methimazole starting at 30 mg daily was given to hyperthyroidism patients, and high-dose intravenous methylprednisolone was given to ophthalmopathy patients. According to the paper, TCR Vbeta CDR3 sequencing was carried out on roughly 130 peripheral blood samples, which came from fewer than 50 ophthalmopathy, around 75 hyperthyroidism and about 17 progressor patients. Here is what the overall study found, with its caveats: Sample size was not statistically predetermined, and investigators were not blinded to group allocation. Blood samples also contained most of the expanded thyroid clonotypes (frequency above 0.001), which suggests that blood repertoires may reflect thyroid immune responses. In cross-validation, a model built on a 13 V-J signature told ophthalmopathy apart from stable hyperthyroidism with about 90% sensitivity and roughly 82% specificity, and in testing the same model reached 80%/75%. In validation, the model predicted progression to ophthalmopathy a median of 6.5 months before onset, with about 64% sensitivity and 72.22% specificity.

Ophthalmopathy patients had moderately to severely active disease, Clinical Activity Score of at least 3, NOSPECS grade of at least 4, and duration under 3 months. The study excluded patients with uncontrolled infections, other autoimmune diseases, pregnancy or lactation. Diagnoses were established on the basis of clinical symptoms, serum thyroxine and TRAb, thyroid ultrasound, and orbital computed tomography. Ficoll-Paque density gradient centrifugation was used to isolate PBMCs from 9.5 to 10 ml of fresh peripheral blood. Total RNA was extracted with Trizol reagent, and quality was checked on an Agilent 2100 Bioanalyzer. The CDR3 runs 16 residues from the cysteine to the phenylalanine. Only CDR3 DNA remains: 48 bases, in frame from the first base. The germline V gene (reference sequence) yields LNHDA for CDR1 and SQIVND for CDR2. The junction shows trimming of 7 bases on V and 4 bases on J, and the gene matches do not reach 9 bases of it.

Specimen: blood. This receptor was taken from a woman aged 55-75 years with Graves' ophthalmopathy. This receptor chain uses TRBV19 and TRBJ2-7, and TRBD2 matches 14 of the central bases. Read as DNA, the sequence is TGTGCCAGTACTGCCGGGACTAGCGGGAGTAAGTACGAGCAGTACTTC. The resulting protein is CASTAGTSGSKYEQYF.